The 28 T cell receptor beta chains listed next were all sequenced from one sample in a study of neurological immune-mediated disorders. TCRdb analysed the 5' RACE reads with MiXCR anew, one entry per CDR3 protein. The profile shows around 69,000 distinct CDR3 sequences, 4.5% of them singletons. Sequencing input: PBMCs. These receptors all stem from a man between 25 and 39 years old with multiple sclerosis.

In its sample, this clonotype was seen many times. V is TRBV6-1 and J is TRBJ2-3; no clear D. Germline V gene sequence: CDR1 MNHNS, CDR2 SASEGT. Trimming stripped 0 bases from V and 3 bases from J, with 10 bases between. The CDR3 covers 15 residues. CDR3 protein: CASSEALRRTDTQYF. CDR3 in DNA: TGTGCCAGCAGTGAAGCGCTTCGGCGGACAGATACGCAGTATTTT.

This clonotype was observed many times. The chain recombines TRBV27 with TRBJ1-1, with no clear D. The CDR3 is made up of 12 amino acids. The V end was cut by 5 bases, the J end by 7 bases, with 11 bases between. Germline CDR1 and CDR2: MNHEY and SMNVEV (reference sequence). CDR3 DNA sequence: TGTGCCAGCAGTCCAGCCGCCGGTGAAGCTTTCTTT. Its translation: CASSPAAGEAFF.

This clonotype came up many times. The V call is TRBV10-3, the J call TRBJ2-2; 13 nucleotides agree with TRBD2. The CDR3 has 18 residues. The trim removed 6 bases at V and 0 bases at J, leaving 7 bases unmatched. Looked up from germline, CDR1 is ENHRY and CDR2 is SYGVKD. The CDR3 region has the DNA TGTGCCATCAGAACGACTAGCGGGGGGACCCCGAACACCGGGGAGCTGTTTTTT. Residues: CAIRTTSGGTPNTGELFF.

The CDR3 DNA is TGTGCCAGCAGCTCTACGGAGGTCTGGCAAGTGGATACGCAGTATTTT. Its protein product is CASSSTEVWQVDTQYF. The rearrangement links TRBV7-9 to TRBJ2-3; tentative D call: TRBD2 (5 bases). The CDR3 is 16 amino acids. Germline V gene data show CDR1 as SEHNR and CDR2 as FQNEAQ (reference sequence). Trimming cost V 4 bases and J 6 bases, with 20 bases left between them.

This clonotype was counted ten times or more. The V and J genes are TRBV10-3 and TRBJ1-1, with no clear D. Trimming shortened V by 2 bases and J by 8 bases, and 15 bases separated the two germline ends. CDR1 ENHRY and CDR2 SYGVKD come from the germline V gene. The CDR3 runs 14 residues. CDR3 sequence: CAISEGRETLEAFF. CDR3 DNA: TGTGCCATCAGTGAGGGGCGGGAGACGCTCGAAGCTTTCTTT.

There are many counts of this clonotype. The genes are TRBV5-5 and TRBJ2-6; unclear D gene. The germline V gene encodes CDR1 SGHKS and CDR2 YYEKEE (reference sequence). This CDR3 is built from 13 residues. V lost 5 bases and J lost 1, with 4 bases in between. DNA of the CDR3: TGTGCCAGCAGATTATCTGGGGCCAACGTCCTGACTTTC. Translation gives CASRLSGANVLTF.

This clonotype was picked up many times. The rearrangement links TRBV5-1 to TRBJ2-1, with D tentatively TRBD1 (6 bases). There are 13 residues in the CDR3. The germline gives CDR1 SGHRS, CDR2 YFSETQ. V lost 3 bases to trimming and J lost 5 bases, with 9 bases between them. The CDR3 reads CASSWTVDNEQFF. The CDR3, as DNA: TGCGCCAGCAGCTGGACAGTAGACAATGAGCAGTTCTTC.

In the case of this clonotype: The junction departs from the called germline gene at one end, perhaps through a read error. The chain couples TRBV29-1 to TRBJ2-5, with D maybe TRBD1 (6 bases). The CDR3 runs 15 residues. The germline V gene has CDR1 SQVTM and CDR2 ANQGSEA. CDR3 DNA: TGCAGCGTTCCGAGGACAGTCGGTGGGCTAGAGTCCCAGTACTTC. This translates into CSVPRTVGGLESQYF.

The chain is built from TRBV2 and TRBJ1-4; 7 bases agree with TRBD1. V gave up 8 bases and J gave up 3 bases; unmatched junction bases: 6. The CDR3 totals 14 residues. Germline-derived CDR1 and CDR2 are SNHLY and FYNNEI. The CDR3 nucleotides read TGTGCCAGCGTACAGGGGACTCCTAATGAAAAACTGTTTTTT. Protein sequence: CASVQGTPNEKLFF. Full variable domain (rest looked up from reference TRBV2 and TRBJ1-4): EPEVTQTPSHQVTQMGQEVILRCVPISNHLYFYWYRQILGQKVEFLVSFYNNEISEKSEIFDDQFSVERPDGSNFTLKIRSTKLEDSAMYFCASVQGTPNEKLFFGSGTQLSVL.

This clonotype was observed many times. The chain recombines TRBV3-1 with TRBJ2-5; D gene unclear. From germline, CDR1 is LGHDT and CDR2 YNNKEL (reference sequence). V lost 1 base, J lost 4 bases, and 1 base lay in between. This CDR3 is built from 11 residues. DNA of the CDR3: TGTGCCAGCAGCCAAGGAGAGACCCAGTACTTC. Protein product: CASSQGETQYF.

This clonotype was seen ten or more times. The chain uses TRBV5-1 and TRBJ2-3; the D gene is possibly TRBD2 (5 bases). In germline, CDR1 is SGHRS, CDR2 YFSETQ. V lost 0 bases to trimming and J lost 6 bases, with 11 bases between them. CDR3 length: 14 residues. The CDR3 reads CASSLDGGLDTQYF. For the CDR3, the DNA is TGCGCCAGCAGCTTGGATGGCGGGCTCGATACGCAGTATTTT.

This clonotype has ten or more counts. J is TRBJ2-7 and V is TRBV5-1; either TRBD1 or TRBD2 may supply D (6 bases each). CDR1 is SGHRS and CDR2 is YFSETQ in the germline V gene. Between the trimmed V and J ends, which lost 5 bases and 5 bases, there was a span of 20 bases. The CDR3 runs 15 residues. In DNA, the CDR3 is TGCGCCAGCAGATACGGACACAGGGAGGCTAACGAGCAGTACTTC. This codes for CASRYGHREANEQYF.

Worth noting for this clonotype: The missing conserved phenylalanine or tryptophan at the end of this CDR3 makes a read error likely. The rearrangement uses TRBV30 and TRBJ1-2; the D is unclear. The V gene's germline CDR1 is GTSNPN and CDR2 SVGIG (reference sequence). CDR3 length equals 15 residues. V was shortened by 3 bases and J by 5 bases, with 19 bases between the two germline ends. The CDR3 bases are TGTGCCTGGAGAGCGCCGTGGAGAGGGATTTATGGCTACACCTGC. This translates into CAWRAPWRGIYGYTC.

This clonotype has at least ten counts. The gene calls are TRBV15 and TRBJ1-4; no clear D. Germline CDR1 and CDR2: LNHNV and YYDKDF (reference sequence). This CDR3 is 15 amino acids long. V dropped 0 bases and J dropped 0 bases, with 5 bases sitting between them. CDR3 in DNA: TGTGCCACCAGCAGAGACACTTCAACTAATGAAAAACTGTTTTTT. Translation: CATSRDTSTNEKLFF.

This clonotype has only a few counts. V usage is TRBV7-9 and J usage is TRBJ1-2, with TRBD1 identical over 11 bases. This CDR3 region has 15 residues. Germline V CDR1 and CDR2: SEHNR, FQNEAQ (reference sequence). With V trimmed by 5 bases and J by 8 bases, 10 bases remained unmatched. The CDR3 nucleotides are TGTGCCAGCAGCCCGGGGACAGGGGGTTCAGGAGGCTACACCTTC. Translated: CASSPGTGGSGGYTF.

This clonotype was seen repeatedly, ten times or more. This chain connects TRBV7-9 to TRBJ1-1; no clear D gene. Germline V gene sequence: CDR1 SEHNR, CDR2 FQNEAQ (reference sequence). Deletions cut 2 bases from V and 3 bases from J, with 16 bases between. This CDR3 is built from 16 residues. CDR3 loop: CASSLQPTSRDTEAFF. Written as DNA, the CDR3 is TGTGCCAGCAGCTTACAGCCCACCTCTCGGGACACTGAAGCTTTCTTT.

The rearrangement uses TRBV12-3 or TRBV12-4 and TRBJ2-5, with D possibly being TRBD1 (5 bases). The CDR3 spans 15 residues. Between the trimmed V and J ends, which lost 5 bases and 0 bases, there was a span of 13 bases. CDR3 in DNA: TGTGCCAGCAGTACCGTCAGACAGAACCAAGAGACCCAGTACTTC. The encoded protein is CASSTVRQNQETQYF.

This clonotype was counted at least ten times. V and J are TRBV20-1 and TRBJ2-7; D remains unclear. This CDR3 contains 14 residues. V shed 5 bases and J shed 0 bases, with 14 bases lying between them. Germline CDR1 is DFQATT and CDR2 is SNEGSKA (reference sequence). The CDR3 nucleotides read TGCAGTGCTGCGGCGCCGTACTACTCCTACGAGCAGTACTTC. Translation gives CSAAAPYYSYEQYF.

This clonotype was seen ten or more times. This rearrangement joins TRBV5-1 to TRBJ2-3; D may be TRBD1 (5 bases). Trimming took 0 bases from V and 1 from J, leaving 9 bases between them. Germline assignment: CDR1 SGHRS and CDR2 YFSETQ. The CDR3 sequence is 15 residues long. CDR3 bases: TGCGCCAGCAGCTTGGGACAGAGCCGCACAGATACGCAGTATTTT. Amino acid sequence: CASSLGQSRTDTQYF.

This clonotype was recorded many times. The chain combines TRBV9 with TRBJ2-3, with D unresolved. The germline V and J ends were trimmed by 2 bases and 2 bases, with 12 bases remaining between them. CDR1 and CDR2 (germline): SGDLS, YYNGEE. The CDR3 loop spans 15 amino acids. The CDR3 sequence is CASSVLPSPTDTQYF. The CDR3 DNA is TGTGCCAGCAGCGTCCTTCCTAGTCCCACAGATACGCAGTATTTT. Looking up the rest from reference TRBV9 and TRBJ2-3 gives the full variable domain: DSGVTQTPKHLITATGQRVTLRCSPRSGDLSVYWYQQSLDQGLQFLIQYYNGEERAKGNILERFSAQQFPDLHSELNLSSLELGDSALYFCASSVLPSPTDTQYFGPGTRLTVL.

The table lists this clonotype with a few counts. This rearrangement joins TRBV4-1 to TRBJ2-5, with no clear D. Germline CDR1 reads MGHRA; CDR2 reads YSYEKL. Trimming took 6 bases from V and 5 from J, leaving 7 bases between them. The CDR3 length is 11 residues. The CDR3 protein is CASRMGETQYF. The CDR3 nucleotides read TGCGCCAGCAGAATGGGCGAGACCCAGTACTTC.

This clonotype was observed at least ten times. The CDR3 is CASSPGTGGLLVNEKLFF. The CDR3 bases are TGTGCCAGCTCCCCCGGTACAGGGGGCCTGTTGGTGAATGAAAAACTGTTTTTT. This chain connects TRBV12-3 or TRBV12-4 to TRBJ1-4; 9 positions match TRBD1. J was trimmed by 5 bases and V by 8 bases; bases with no gene match: 18. The CDR3 covers 18 residues.

In regard to this clonotype: Mismatch with germline at one junction end may stem from a read error. The rearrangement uses TRBV7-6 and TRBJ1-3; D remains ambiguous. There are 12 residues in the CDR3. Germline V gene sequence: CDR1 SGHVS, CDR2 FNYEAQ. The CDR3 DNA sequence: TGTGCCAGCAGCTTCCGTAGAAAAACCATATATTTT. This encodes CASSFRRKTIYF.

This clonotype occurred a few times. This chain joins TRBV20-1 and TRBJ2-3, with D uncertain. CDR3 size: 13 residues. Germline CDR1 reads DFQATT; CDR2 reads SNEGSKA (reference sequence). Trimming cost V 7 bases and J 3 bases, with 14 bases left between them. The CDR3 DNA reads TGCAGTGTCCGTTCGATAGGAACAGATACGCAGTATTTT. The encoded protein is CSVRSIGTDTQYF.

In this sample, this clonotype turned up many times. V is TRBV5-1 and J is TRBJ1-4; D remains unclear. The germline V and J ends were trimmed by 0 bases and 7 bases, with 10 bases remaining between them. CDR1 is SGHRS and CDR2 is YFSETQ in the germline V gene. CDR3 length: 14 amino acids. CDR3 nucleotides: TGCGCCAGCAGCTTGGATGGGTTTGTTGAAAAACTGTTTTTT. Protein sequence: CASSLDGFVEKLFF.

This clonotype was found many times. At one end the junction does not follow the germline gene, possibly because of a read error. The CDR3 coding sequence is TGTGCCAGCAGCTGGCCCGGGGGTACTGGAGCTTTCTTT. Amino acid sequence: CASSWPGGTGAFF. This chain joins TRBV5-6 and TRBJ1-1, with D tentatively TRBD1 (5 bases). CDR3 length: 13 amino acids. Germline CDR1 and CDR2: SGHDT and YYEEEE.

The sample holds a few counts of this clonotype. V is TRBV20-1 and J is TRBJ1-1; a weak D match, TRBD1 (6 bases). V lost 5 bases and J lost 1, with 14 bases in between. The CDR3 sequence is 14 residues long. Germline-derived CDR1 and CDR2 are DFQATT and SNEGSKA (reference sequence). The CDR3 DNA reads as TGCAGTGCTCGTCAGGGGAAGCCGAACACTGAAGCTTTCTTT. As protein: CSARQGKPNTEAFF.

This clonotype was counted at least ten times. The chain couples TRBV5-1 to TRBJ2-3; 8 bases align to TRBD1. The CDR3 consists of 16 residues. With V trimmed by 4 bases and J by 3 bases, 10 bases remained unmatched. The germline gives CDR1 SGHRS, CDR2 YFSETQ. CDR3 residues: CASSVARGPRTDTQYF. CDR3 DNA sequence: TGCGCCAGCAGCGTCGCCAGGGGGCCCAGAACAGATACGCAGTATTTT.